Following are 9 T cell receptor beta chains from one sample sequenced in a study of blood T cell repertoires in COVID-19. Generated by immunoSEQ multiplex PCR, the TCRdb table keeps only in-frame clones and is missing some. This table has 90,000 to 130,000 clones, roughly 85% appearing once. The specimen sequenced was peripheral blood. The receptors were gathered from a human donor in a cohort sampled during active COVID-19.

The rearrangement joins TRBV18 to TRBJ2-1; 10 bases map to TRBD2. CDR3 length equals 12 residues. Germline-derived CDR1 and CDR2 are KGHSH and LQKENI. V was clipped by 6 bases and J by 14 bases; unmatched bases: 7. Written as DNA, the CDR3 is TGTGCCAGCTCCCTACAGCGGGAGGGGGAGTTCTTC. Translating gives CASSLQREGEFF. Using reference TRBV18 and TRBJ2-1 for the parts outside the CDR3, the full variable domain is NAGVMQNPRHLVRRRGQEARLRCSPMKGHSHVYWYRQLPEEGLKFMVYLQKENIIDESGMPKERFSAEFPKEGPSILRIQQVVRGDSAAYFCASSLQREGEFFGPGTRLTVL.

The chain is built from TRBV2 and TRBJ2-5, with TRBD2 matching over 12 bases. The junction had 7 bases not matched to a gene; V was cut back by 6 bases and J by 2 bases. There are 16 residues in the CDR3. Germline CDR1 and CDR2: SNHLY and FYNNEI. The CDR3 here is CASSLGLAGLQETQYF. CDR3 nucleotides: TGTGCCAGCAGCCTCGGACTAGCGGGACTTCAAGAGACCCAGTACTTC.

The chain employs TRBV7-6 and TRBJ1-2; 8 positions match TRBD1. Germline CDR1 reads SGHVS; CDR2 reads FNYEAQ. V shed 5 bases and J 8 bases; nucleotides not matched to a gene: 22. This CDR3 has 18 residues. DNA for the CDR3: TGTGCCAGCAGCCTACAAGACAGGGGACTAACTACTTCTGGGGGCTACACCTTC. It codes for CASSLQDRGLTTSGGYTF. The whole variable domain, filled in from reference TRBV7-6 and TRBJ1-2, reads GAGVSQSPRYKVTKRGQDVALRCDPISGHVSLYWYRQALGQGPEFLTYFNYEAQQDKSGLPNDRFSAERPEGSISTLTIQRTEQRDSAMYRCASSLQDRGLTTSGGYTFGSGTRLTVV.

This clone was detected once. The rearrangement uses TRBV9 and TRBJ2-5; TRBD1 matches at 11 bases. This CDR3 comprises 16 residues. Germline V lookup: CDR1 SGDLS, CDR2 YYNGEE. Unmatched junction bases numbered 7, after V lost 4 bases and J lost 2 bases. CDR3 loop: CASSRTGGVRQETQYF. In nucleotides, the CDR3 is TGTGCCAGCAGCAGGACAGGGGGCGTTCGACAAGAGACCCAGTACTTC. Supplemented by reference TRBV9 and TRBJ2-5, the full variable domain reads DSGVTQTPKHLITATGQRVTLRCSPRSGDLSVYWYQQSLDQGLQFLIQYYNGEERAKGNILERFSAQQFPDLHSELNLSSLELGDSALYFCASSRTGGVRQETQYFGPGTRLLVL.

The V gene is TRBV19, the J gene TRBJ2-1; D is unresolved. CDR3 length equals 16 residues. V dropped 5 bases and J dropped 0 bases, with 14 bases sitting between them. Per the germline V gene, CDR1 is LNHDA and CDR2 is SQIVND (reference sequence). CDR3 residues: CASSPEAWSSYNEQFF. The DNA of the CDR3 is TGTGCCAGTAGTCCCGAGGCCTGGAGCTCCTACAATGAGCAGTTCTTC.

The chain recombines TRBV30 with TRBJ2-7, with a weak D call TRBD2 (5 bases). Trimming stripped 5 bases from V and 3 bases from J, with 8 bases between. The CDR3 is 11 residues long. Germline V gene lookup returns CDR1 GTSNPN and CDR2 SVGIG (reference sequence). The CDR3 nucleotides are TGTGCCTGGGGCCGGGGCTACGAGCAGTACTTC. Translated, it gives CAWGRGYEQYF.

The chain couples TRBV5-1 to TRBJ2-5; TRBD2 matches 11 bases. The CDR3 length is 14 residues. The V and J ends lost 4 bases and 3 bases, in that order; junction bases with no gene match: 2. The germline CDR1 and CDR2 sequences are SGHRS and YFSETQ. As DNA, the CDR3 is TGCGCCAGCAGCAAACTAGCGGGGGAAGAGACCCAGTACTTC. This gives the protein CASSKLAGEETQYF.

The CDR3 region has the DNA TGCGCCAGCAGCGCCCGACTAGCGGAGCAGTACTTC. It yields the protein CASSARLAEQYF. The rearrangement links TRBV10-2 to TRBJ2-7, with 8 bases fitting TRBD2. The V gene end was trimmed by 6 bases and the J gene end by 7 bases; junction bases not matched to a gene: 5. The CDR3 runs 12 residues. The germline V gene has CDR1 WSHSY and CDR2 SAAADI.

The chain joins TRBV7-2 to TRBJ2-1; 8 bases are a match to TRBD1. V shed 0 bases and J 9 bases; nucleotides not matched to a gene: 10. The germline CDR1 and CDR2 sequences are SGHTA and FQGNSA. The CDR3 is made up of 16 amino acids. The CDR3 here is CASSLAVGQDGGEQFF. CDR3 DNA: TGTGCCAGCAGCTTAGCTGTGGGACAGGATGGAGGTGAGCAGTTCTTC.